The text below deals with one T cell receptor (beta chain). Its specificity is unknown. CDR1 and CDR2 from the germline V gene are KGHSH and LQKENI. The CDR3 totals 16 residues. V lost 6 bases, J lost 0 bases, and 15 bases lay in between. The data originate from a study of long-term antiretroviral therapy in people with HIV. General study findings and limits: Diversity went up after ART and still fell short of transplant donor controls.

Survey level was the resolution at which the v3.0 immunoSEQ assay ran. The method was immunoSEQ multiplex PCR; TCRdb's version includes in-frame clones alone and lacks a portion of them. The data contain about 16,000 clones, just under 80% of them singletons. The source material was unsorted PBMCs, sampled just over 3.1 years after starting antiretroviral therapy. The chain has TRBV18 and TRBJ1-3; weak D call: TRBD1 (6 bases). This receptor was taken from a woman between 40 and 50 years old with HIV. The CDR3 DNA reads as TGTGCCAGCTCGCTCGGTGGGGGGCTCTCTGGAAACACCATATATTTT. It codes for CASSLGGGLSGNTIYF.